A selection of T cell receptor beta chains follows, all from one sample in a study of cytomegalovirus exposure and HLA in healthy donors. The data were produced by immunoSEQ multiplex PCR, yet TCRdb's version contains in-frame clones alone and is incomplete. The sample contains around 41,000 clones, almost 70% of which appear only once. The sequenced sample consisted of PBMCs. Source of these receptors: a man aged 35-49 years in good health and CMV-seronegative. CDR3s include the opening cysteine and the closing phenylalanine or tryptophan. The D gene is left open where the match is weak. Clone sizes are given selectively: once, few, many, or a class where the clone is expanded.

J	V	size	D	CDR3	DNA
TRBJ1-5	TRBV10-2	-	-	CASRPNQGGGGGNQPQHF	TGCGCCAGCAGACCCAACCAAGGAGGAGGGGGGGGGAATCAGCCCCAGCATTTT
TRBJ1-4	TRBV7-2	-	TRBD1	CASSVTGELGEKLFF	TGTGCCAGCAGCGTGACAGGGGAGTTGGGTGAAAAACTGTTTTTT
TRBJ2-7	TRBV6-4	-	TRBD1	CASSDGFGTGTREQYF	TGTGCCAGCAGTGACGGGTTCGGGACAGGGACACGCGAGCAGTACTTC
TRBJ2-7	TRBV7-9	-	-	CASSSIRSLGDEQYF	TGTGCCAGCAGCTCTATACGTTCATTAGGGGACGAGCAGTACTTC
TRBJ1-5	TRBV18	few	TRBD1	CASSLGQSGNQPQHF	TGTGCCAGCTCGCTGGGACAGTCTGGCAATCAGCCCCAGCATTTT
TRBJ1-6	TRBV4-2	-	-	CASSQDRTAYSPLHF	TGTGCCAGCAGCCAAGATAGGACAGCCTATTCACCCCTCCACTTT
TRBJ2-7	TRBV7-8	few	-	CASRGALSNEQYF	TGTGCCAGCAGGGGGGCCCTCAGTAACGAGCAGTACTTC
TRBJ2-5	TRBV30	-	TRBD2	CAWSAGLAGGRRDETQYF	TGTGCCTGGAGTGCAGGACTAGCGGGGGGGCGGCGGGATGAGACCCAGTACTTC
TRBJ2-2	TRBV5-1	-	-	CASRGGGNTGELFF	TGCGCCAGCAGGGGCGGAGGGAACACCGGGGAGCTGTTTTTT
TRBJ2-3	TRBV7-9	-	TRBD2	CASSSQRGGITDTQYF	TGTGCCAGCAGCTCTCAGCGGGGGGGGATCACAGATACGCAGTATTTT
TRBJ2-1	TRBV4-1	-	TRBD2	CASSQGLAGAGEQFF	TGCGCCAGCAGCCAAGGACTAGCGGGAGCGGGGGAGCAGTTCTTC
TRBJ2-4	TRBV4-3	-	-	CASSPWWYGNIQYF	TGCGCCAGCAGCCCCTGGTGGTACGGAAACATTCAGTACTTC
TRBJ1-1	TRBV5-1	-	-	CASRLLQGNTEAFF	TGCGCCAGCAGGCTTTTACAGGGGAACACTGAAGCTTTCTTT
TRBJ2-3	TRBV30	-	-	CAWSSEPRDTQYF	TGTGCCTGGAGTTCCGAGCCGCGGGATACGCAGTATTTT
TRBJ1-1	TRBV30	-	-	CAWSAGGYTEAFF	TGTGCCTGGAGTGCGGGGGGCTACACTGAAGCTTTCTTT
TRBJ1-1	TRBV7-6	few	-	CASSSPPTGEAFF	TGTGCCAGCAGTTCCCCTCCCACGGGTGAAGCTTTCTTT
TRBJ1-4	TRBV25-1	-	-	CASSEYGATNEKLFF	TGTGCCAGCAGTGAATACGGGGCAACTAATGAAAAACTGTTTTTT
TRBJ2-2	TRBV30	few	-	CAWSALRVGNAGELFF	TGTGCCTGGAGTGCTCTCCGTGTCGGGAACGCCGGGGAGCTGTTTTTT
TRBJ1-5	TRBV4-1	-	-	CASSQDWTDTGGPQHF	TGCGCCAGCAGCCAAGATTGGACGGATACGGGAGGGCCCCAGCATTTT
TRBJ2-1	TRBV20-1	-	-	CSAPLVGEQFF	TGCAGTGCTCCGTTAGTGGGCGAGCAGTTCTTC
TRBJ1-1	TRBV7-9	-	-	CASSPPPGLNTEAFF	TGTGCCAGCAGCCCCCCCCCAGGGCTGAACACTGAAGCTTTCTTT
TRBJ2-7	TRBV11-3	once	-	CASSCLRLGQKTYEQYF	TGTGCCAGCAGCTGTCTCCGACTCGGACAGAAGACCTACGAGCAGTACTTC
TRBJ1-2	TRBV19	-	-	CASSSRVNYGYTF	TGTGCCAGTAGTAGCAGGGTTAACTATGGCTACACCTTC
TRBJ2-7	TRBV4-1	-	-	CASSQGWDNLYEQYF	TGCGCCAGCAGCCAAGGGTGGGACAACCTTTACGAGCAGTACTTC
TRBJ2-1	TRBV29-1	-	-	CSVEDLGIGNEQFF	TGCAGCGTTGAAGATCTCGGGATTGGGAATGAGCAGTTCTTC
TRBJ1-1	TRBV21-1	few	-	CASSKRGGNTEAFF	TGTGCCAGCAGCAAACGAGGGGGGAACACTGAAGCTTTCTTT
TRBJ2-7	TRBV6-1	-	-	CASKGTQAYEQYF	TGTGCCAGCAAGGGGACTCAGGCCTACGAGCAGTACTTC
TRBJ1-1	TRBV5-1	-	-	CASSLGGSHGNTEAFF	TGCGCCAGCAGCTTGGGAGGGTCCCACGGGAACACTGAAGCTTTCTTT
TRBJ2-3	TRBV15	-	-	CATSSRARGDTQYF	TGTGCCACCAGCTCCCGGGCCCGGGGAGATACGCAGTATTTT
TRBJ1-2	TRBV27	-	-	CASSLGGVNGYTF	TGTGCCAGCAGTTTAGGAGGGGTGAACGGCTACACCTTC
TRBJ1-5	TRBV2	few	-	CASTIGTNSNQPQHF	TGTGCCAGCACCATCGGGACAAATAGCAATCAGCCCCAGCATTTT
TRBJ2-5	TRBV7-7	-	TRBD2	CASSLDLAGTGETQYF	TGTGCTAGCAGCTTAGATTTAGCGGGGACCGGTGAGACCCAGTACTTC
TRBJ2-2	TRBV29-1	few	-	CSALNTGELFF	TGCAGCGCCTTAAACACCGGGGAGCTGTTTTTT
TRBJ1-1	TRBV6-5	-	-	CASSYNAGLRQTEAFF	TGTGCCAGCAGTTATAACGCGGGACTTAGGCAGACTGAAGCTTTCTTT
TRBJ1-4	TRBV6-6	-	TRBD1	CASSREGAPNEKLFF	TGTGCCAGCAGTAGAGAGGGGGCCCCTAATGAAAAACTGTTTTTT
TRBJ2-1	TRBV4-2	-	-	CASSQDPTGWNNEQFF	TGTGCCAGCAGCCAAGATCCCACAGGGTGGAACAATGAGCAGTTCTTC
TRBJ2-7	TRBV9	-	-	CASSGSGEPDEEQYF	TGTGCCAGCAGCGGTTCAGGGGAGCCAGACGAGGAGCAGTACTTC
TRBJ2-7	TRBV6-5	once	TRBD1	CASSSNWDSSYEQYF	TGTGCCAGCAGTTCCAATTGGGACAGCTCCTACGAGCAGTACTTC
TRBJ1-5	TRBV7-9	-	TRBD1	CASSLDRGGQPQHF	TGTGCCAGCAGCTTGGACAGGGGGGGTCAGCCCCAGCATTTT
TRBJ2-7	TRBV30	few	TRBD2	CAWSVGGSLYEQYF	TGTGCCTGGAGTGTCGGGGGGAGCCTCTACGAGCAGTACTTC
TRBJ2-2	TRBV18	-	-	CASSRGGPANTGELFF	TGTGCCAGCTCACGTGGTGGGCCCGCGAACACCGGGGAGCTGTTTTTT
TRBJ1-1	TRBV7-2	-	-	CASRYMTGNTEAFF	TGTGCCTCCCGTTATATGACAGGGAACACTGAAGCTTTCTTT
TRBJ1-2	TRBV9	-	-	CASSVAGGWNYGYTF	TGTGCCAGCAGCGTAGCTGGGGGGTGGAACTATGGCTACACCTTC
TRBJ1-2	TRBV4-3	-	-	CASSQEGGTVTPFKF	TGCGCCAGCAGCCAAGAAGGTGGAACAGTCACCCCATTCAAGTTT
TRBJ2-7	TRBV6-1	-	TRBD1	CASTKEPGTGAEQYF	TGTGCCAGCACCAAAGAACCCGGGACAGGGGCCGAGCAGTACTTC
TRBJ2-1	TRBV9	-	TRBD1	CASSKQGANEQFF	TGTGCCAGCAGCAAACAGGGGGCGAATGAGCAGTTCTTC
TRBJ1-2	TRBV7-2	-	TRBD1	CASSLRDRGGYTF	TGTGCCAGCAGCTTAAGGGACAGGGGTGGCTACACCTTC
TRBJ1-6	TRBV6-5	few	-	CATRPGSYNSPLHF	TGTGCCACCCGGCCGGGAAGCTATAATTCACCCCTCCACTTT
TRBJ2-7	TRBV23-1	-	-	CASSHQSRGGGGYEQYF	TGCGCCAGCAGTCACCAAAGCCGAGGGGGTGGGGGATACGAGCAGTACTTC
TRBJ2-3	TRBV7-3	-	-	CASSQRGDTQYF	TGTGCCAGCAGCCAAAGGGGAGATACGCAGTATTTT
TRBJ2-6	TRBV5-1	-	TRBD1	CASSLEDRGSGANVLTF	TGCGCCAGCAGCTTGGAGGACAGGGGTTCTGGGGCCAACGTCCTGACTTTC
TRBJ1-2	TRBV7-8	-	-	CASSSDRLGGYTF	TGTGCCAGCAGCTCAGACCGCCTCGGGGGCTACACCTTC
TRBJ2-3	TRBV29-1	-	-	CSVGSSLTDTQYF	TGCAGCGTTGGGTCTAGCCTAACAGATACGCAGTATTTT
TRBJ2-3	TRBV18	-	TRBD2	CASSPLTSGGASTQYF	TGTGCCAGCTCACCATTAACTAGCGGGGGGGCGAGTACGCAGTATTTT
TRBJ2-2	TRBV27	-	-	CASRTQGDATGELFF	TGTGCCAGCAGAACACAGGGTGATGCTACCGGGGAGCTGTTTTTT
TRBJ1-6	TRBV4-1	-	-	CASSKTDSPLHF	TGCGCCAGCAGCAAAACAGATTCACCCCTCCACTTT